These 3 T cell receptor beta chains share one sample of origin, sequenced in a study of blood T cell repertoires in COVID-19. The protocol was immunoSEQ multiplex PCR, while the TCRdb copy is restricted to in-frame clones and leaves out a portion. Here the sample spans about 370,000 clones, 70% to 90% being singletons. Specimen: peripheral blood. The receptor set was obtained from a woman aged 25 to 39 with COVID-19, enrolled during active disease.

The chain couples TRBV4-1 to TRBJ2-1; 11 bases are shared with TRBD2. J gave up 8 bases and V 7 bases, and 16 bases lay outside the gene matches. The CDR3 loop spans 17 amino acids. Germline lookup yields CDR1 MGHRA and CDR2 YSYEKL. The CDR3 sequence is CASTPLLTSGMLDEQFF. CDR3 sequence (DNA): TGCGCCAGCACCCCTCTCTTGACTAGCGGGATGTTAGATGAGCAGTTCTTC.

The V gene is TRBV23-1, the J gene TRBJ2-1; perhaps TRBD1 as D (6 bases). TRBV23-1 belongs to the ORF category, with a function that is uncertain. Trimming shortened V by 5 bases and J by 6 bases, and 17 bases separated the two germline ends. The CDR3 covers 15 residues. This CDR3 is CASSKNRVLRNEQFF. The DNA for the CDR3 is TGCGCCAGCAGTAAAAACAGGGTTTTACGCAATGAGCAGTTCTTC.

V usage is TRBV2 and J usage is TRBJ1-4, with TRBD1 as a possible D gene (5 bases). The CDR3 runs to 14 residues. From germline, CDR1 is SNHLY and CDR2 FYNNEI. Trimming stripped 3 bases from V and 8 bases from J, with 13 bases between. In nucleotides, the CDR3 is TGTGCCAGCAGTGATTTACAACAGGTCGAAAAACTGTTTTTT. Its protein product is CASSDLQQVEKLFF.